This T cell receptor (beta chain) was identified during a study of T cell repertoires in cytomegalovirus infection. At the level of the study: It was the public TCR beta signatures that indicated both CMV infection and matching HLA type. Study-level findings and limits: The ex vivo response showed dominance by HLA-C-restricted CMV-specific TCR beta clonotypes.

V was pared by 2 bases and J by 0 bases, with 5 bases between. CDR3 length: 15 amino acids. The germline V gene has CDR1 MDHEN and CDR2 SYDVKM. TCRdb reanalysed the reads using MiXCR and keeps one entry per CDR3 protein. The sample includes under 300,000 distinct CDR3 sequences, more than 9% of them seen just once. About this clonotype itself: Its antigen is not identified.

The sample consisted of PBMCs. This receptor was taken from a human donor in good health (CMV status not recorded). Some clones in this sample may be carry-over from other donors' samples. J is TRBJ2-6 and V is TRBV28, with unresolved D. Written as DNA, the CDR3 is TGTGCCAGCAGTTTACGTAGCTCTGGGGCCAACGTCCTGACTTTC. Its translation: CASSLRSSGANVLTF.